This T cell receptor (beta chain) was observed in a study of Ad26.COV2.S vaccination and SARS-CoV-2 variants. V was pared by 4 bases and J by 5 bases, with 15 bases between. Germline V gene sequence: CDR1 SGHRS, CDR2 YFSETQ. The CDR3 totals 14 residues. Some clones are missing from TCRdb's copy, which holds only in-frame ones; the method was immunoSEQ multiplex PCR. Found here are some 370,000 clones, 83% of them singletons; the top ten hold approximately 7.8%. Treatment meaning: some 20 received Ad26.COV2.S at low or high dose, single or two shots; several received placebo; per-sample allocation not given. Day 63 following the first vaccine or placebo injection was when the samples were taken.

The receptor was isolated from a person aged 18 to 65 who received the Ad26.COV2.S COVID-19 vaccine or a placebo. This chain connects TRBV5-1 to TRBJ2-5; D possibly corresponds to TRBD1 (6 bases). This specimen consisted of peripheral blood, obtained in a trial of Ad26.COV2.S vaccine versus placebo. The CDR3 DNA follows: TGCGCCAGCAGCCGAAACAGGGATTCGGAGACCCAGTACTTC. Protein sequence: CASSRNRDSETQYF. Based on the CDR3 plus reference TRBV5-1 and TRBJ2-5, the full variable domain is KAGVTQTPRYLIKTRGQQVTLSCSPISGHRSVSWYQQTPGQGLQFLFEYFSETQRNKGNFPGRFSGRQFSNSRSEMNVSTLELGDSALYLCASSRNRDSETQYFGPGTRLLVL.